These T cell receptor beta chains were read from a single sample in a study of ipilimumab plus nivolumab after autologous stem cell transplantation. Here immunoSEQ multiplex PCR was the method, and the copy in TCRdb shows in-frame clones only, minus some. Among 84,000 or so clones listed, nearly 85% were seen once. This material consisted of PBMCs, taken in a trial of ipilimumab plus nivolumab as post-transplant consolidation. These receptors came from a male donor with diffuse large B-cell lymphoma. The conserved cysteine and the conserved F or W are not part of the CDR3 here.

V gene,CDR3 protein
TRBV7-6,ASSLVAGDEQY
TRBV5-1,ASKREANTGELF
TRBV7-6,ASSLGPPLSRTTEAF
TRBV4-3,ASSQDGLSVDTQY
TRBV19,ASSIGGRISNQPQH
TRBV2,ASTSVRTDTQY
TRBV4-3,ASSQAGRDYGYT
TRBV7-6,ASSFRAGGELF
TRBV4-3,ASSQVYGLSSYNEQF
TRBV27,ASSLRGTDTQY
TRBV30,AWTSGKSPLH
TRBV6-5,ASSYIRGGTDTQY
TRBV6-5,ASSPGVGLEQY
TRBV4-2,ASNLLGNEQY
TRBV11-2,ASSLALPSSSSGNTIY
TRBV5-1,ASSFATGTLRTEAF
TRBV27,ASSLGYGGQGTIQY
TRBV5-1,ASSPLLKNQETQY
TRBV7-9,ASSSHRGRTEAF
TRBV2,ASMTDTNNEQF
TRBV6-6,ASRDGAYEQY
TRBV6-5,ASMGGSYGYT
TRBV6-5,ASSYGAGLLYEQY
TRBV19,ASSKILGARSYNEQF
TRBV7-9,ASSFMGTNEKLF
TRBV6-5,ASINPRQGAHTIY
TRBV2,ASSDPGSYNSPLH
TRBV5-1,ASSFQAGNTEAF
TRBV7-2,ASSFMAGSNTEAF
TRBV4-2,ASSQANGRGQETQY
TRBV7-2,ASSLGTSGGQETQY
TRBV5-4,ASSLATDSSTDTQY
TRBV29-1,SVEKTGGNYGYT
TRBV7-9,ASSPNSVRTGELF
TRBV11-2,ASSFYTGEKLF